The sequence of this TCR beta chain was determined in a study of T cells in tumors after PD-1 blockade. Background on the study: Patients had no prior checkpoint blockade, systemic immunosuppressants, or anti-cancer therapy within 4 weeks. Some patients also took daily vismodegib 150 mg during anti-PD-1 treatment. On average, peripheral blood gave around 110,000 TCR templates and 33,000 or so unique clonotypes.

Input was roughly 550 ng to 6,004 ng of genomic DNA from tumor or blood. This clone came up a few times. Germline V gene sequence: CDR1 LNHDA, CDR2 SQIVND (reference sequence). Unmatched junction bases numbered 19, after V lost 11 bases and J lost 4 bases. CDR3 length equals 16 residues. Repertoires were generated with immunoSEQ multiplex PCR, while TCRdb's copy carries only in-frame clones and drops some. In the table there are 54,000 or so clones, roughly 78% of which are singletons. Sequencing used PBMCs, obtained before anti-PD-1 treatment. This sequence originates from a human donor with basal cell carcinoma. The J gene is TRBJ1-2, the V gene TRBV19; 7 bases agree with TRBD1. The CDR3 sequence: CAGEGTVIPKIYGYTF. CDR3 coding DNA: TGTGCCGGTGAAGGGACAGTGATACCCAAAATCTATGGCTACACCTTC.